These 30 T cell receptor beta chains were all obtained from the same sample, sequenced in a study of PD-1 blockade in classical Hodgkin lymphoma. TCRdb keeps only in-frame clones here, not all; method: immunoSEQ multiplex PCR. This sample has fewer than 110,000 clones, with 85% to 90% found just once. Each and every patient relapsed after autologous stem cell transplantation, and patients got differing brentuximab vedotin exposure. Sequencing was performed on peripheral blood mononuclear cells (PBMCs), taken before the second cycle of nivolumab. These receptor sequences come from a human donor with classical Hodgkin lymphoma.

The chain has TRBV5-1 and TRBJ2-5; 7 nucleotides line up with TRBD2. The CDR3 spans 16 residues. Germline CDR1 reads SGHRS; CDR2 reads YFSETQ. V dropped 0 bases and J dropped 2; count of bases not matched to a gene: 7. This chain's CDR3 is CASSLAGGTGQETQYF. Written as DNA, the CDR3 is TGCGCCAGCAGCTTGGCCGGGGGGACGGGTCAAGAGACCCAGTACTTC. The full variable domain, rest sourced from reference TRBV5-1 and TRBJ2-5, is KAGVTQTPRYLIKTRGQQVTLSCSPISGHRSVSWYQQTPGQGLQFLFEYFSETQRNKGNFPGRFSGRQFSNSRSEMNVSTLELGDSALYLCASSLAGGTGQETQYFGPGTRLLVL.

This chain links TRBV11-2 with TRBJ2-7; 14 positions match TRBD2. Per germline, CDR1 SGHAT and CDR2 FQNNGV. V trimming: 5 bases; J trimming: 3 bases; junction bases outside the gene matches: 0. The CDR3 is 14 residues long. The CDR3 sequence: CASSGLAGGYEQYF. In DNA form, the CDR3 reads TGTGCCAGCAGCGGACTAGCGGGGGGCTACGAGCAGTACTTC.

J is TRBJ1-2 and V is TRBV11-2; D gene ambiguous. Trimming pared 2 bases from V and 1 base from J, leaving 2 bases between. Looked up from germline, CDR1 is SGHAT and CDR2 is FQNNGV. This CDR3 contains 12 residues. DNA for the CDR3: TGTGCCAGCAGCTTATATAACTATGGCTACACCTTC. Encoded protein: CASSLYNYGYTF. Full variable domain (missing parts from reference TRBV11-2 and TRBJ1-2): EAGVAQSPRYKIIEKRQSVAFWCNPISGHATLYWYQQILGQGPKLLIQFQNNGVVDDSQLPKDRFSAERLKGVDSTLKIQPAKLEDSAVYLCASSLYNYGYTFGSGTRLTVV.

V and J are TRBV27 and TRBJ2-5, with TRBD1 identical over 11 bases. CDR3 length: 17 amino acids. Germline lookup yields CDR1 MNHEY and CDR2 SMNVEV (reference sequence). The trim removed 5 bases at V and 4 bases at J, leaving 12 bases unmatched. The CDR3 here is CASSVGTGGLSGETQYF. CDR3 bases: TGTGCCAGCAGTGTCGGGACAGGGGGGTTAAGTGGAGAGACCCAGTACTTC.

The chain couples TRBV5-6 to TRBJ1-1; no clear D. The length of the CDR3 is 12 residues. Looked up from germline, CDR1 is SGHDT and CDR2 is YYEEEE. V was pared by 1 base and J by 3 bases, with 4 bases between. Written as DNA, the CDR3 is TGTGCCAGCAGCTTGCTACACACTGAAGCTTTCTTT. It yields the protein CASSLLHTEAFF. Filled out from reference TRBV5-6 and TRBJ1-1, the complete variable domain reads DAGVTQSPTHLIKTRGQQVTLRCSPKSGHDTVSWYQQALGQGPQFIFQYYEEEERQRGNFPDRFSGHQFPNYSSELNVNALLLGDSALYLCASSLLHTEAFFGQGTRLTVV.

The CDR3, as DNA: TGTGCCAGCAGCTTAGCGGTCCGTTACGAGCAGTACTTC. Its translation is CASSLAVRYEQYF. This sequence joins TRBV7-8 and TRBJ2-7, with D hard to call. The germline gives CDR1 SGHVS, CDR2 FQNEAQ. The CDR3 spans 13 residues. Deletions cut 0 bases from V and 4 bases from J, with 7 bases between.

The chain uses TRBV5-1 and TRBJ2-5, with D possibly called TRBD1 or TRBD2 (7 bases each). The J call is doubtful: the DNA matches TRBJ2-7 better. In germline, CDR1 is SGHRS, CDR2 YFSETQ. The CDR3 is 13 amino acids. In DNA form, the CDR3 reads TGCGCCAGCAGCTTTACAGGGGAGGGCGAGCAGTACTTC. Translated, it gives CASSFTGEGEQYF.

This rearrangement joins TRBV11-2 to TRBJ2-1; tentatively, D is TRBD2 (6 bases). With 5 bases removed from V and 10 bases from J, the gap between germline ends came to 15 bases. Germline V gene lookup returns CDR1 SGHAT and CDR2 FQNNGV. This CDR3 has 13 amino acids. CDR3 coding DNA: TGTGCCAGCAGCGGAGGGGCCTGGGGGGAGCAGTTCTTC. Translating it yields CASSGGAWGEQFF.

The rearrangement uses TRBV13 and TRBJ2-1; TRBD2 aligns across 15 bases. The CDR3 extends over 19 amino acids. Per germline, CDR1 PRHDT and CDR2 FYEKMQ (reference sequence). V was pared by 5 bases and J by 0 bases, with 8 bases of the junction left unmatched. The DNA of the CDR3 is TGTGCCAGCAGCATCGGACTAGCGGGGGGGCAATTCTCCTACAATGAGCAGTTCTTC. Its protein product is CASSIGLAGGQFSYNEQFF.

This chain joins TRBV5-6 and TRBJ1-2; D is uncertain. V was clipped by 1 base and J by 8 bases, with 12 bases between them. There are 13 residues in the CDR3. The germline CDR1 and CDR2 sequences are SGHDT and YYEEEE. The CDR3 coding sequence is TGTGCCAGCAGCTTGATTTCAGCTCTAGGCTACACCTTC. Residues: CASSLISALGYTF.

CDR3: CAWSWSREVEQYF. Here the CDR3 DNA reads TGTGCCTGGAGTTGGTCCAGGGAAGTCGAGCAGTACTTC. V is TRBV30 and J is TRBJ2-7; D may be TRBD1 (5 bases). CDR3 size: 13 residues. Trimming left V 2 bases short and J 6 bases short, with 14 bases between. Germline CDR1 reads GTSNPN; CDR2 reads SVGIG (reference sequence).

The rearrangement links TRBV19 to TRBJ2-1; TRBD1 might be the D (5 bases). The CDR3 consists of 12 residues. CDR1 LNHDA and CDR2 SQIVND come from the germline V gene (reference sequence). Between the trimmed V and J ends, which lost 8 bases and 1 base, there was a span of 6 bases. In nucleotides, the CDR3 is TGTGCCAGTCAGGGATCCTACAATGAGCAGTTCTTC. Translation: CASQGSYNEQFF.

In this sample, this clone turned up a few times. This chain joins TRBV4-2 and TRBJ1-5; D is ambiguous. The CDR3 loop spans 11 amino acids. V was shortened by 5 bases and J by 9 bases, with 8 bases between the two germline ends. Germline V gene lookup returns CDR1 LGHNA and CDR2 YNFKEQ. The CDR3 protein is CASSGRGPQHF. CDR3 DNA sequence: TGTGCCAGCAGCGGCCGGGGGCCCCAGCATTTT.

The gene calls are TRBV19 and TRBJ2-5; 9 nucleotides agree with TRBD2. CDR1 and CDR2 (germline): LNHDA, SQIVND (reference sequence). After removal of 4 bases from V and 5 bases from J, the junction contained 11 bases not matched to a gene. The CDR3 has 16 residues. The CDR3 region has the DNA TGTGCCAGTAGTAGTCGCGGTAGCGGGGGTCGGGAGACCCAGTACTTC. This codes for CASSSRGSGGRETQYF.

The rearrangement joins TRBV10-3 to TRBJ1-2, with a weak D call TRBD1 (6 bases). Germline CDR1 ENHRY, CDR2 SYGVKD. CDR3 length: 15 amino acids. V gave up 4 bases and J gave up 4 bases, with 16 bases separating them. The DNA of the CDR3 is TGTGCCATCAGTGGGGGGACACGTCAAGGCTATGGCTACACCTTC. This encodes CAISGGTRQGYGYTF.

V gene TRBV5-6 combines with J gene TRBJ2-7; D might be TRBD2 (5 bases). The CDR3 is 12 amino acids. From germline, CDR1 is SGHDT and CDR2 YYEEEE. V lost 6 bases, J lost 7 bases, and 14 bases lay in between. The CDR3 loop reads CASNHHSGEQYF. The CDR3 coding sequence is TGTGCCAGCAACCACCATTCGGGGGAGCAGTACTTC.

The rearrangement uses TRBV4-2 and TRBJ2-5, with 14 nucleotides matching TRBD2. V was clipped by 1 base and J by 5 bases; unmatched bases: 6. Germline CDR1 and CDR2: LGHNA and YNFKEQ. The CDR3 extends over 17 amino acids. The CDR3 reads CASSQAWTSGGRETQYF. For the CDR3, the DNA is TGTGCCAGCAGCCAAGCCTGGACTAGCGGGGGGAGGGAGACCCAGTACTTC.

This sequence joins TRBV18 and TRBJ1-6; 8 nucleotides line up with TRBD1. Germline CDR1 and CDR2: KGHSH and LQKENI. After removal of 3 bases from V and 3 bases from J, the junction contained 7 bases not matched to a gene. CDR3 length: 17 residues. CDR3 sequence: CASSPRDRSDYNSPLHF. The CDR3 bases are TGTGCCAGCTCACCTCGGGACAGGTCAGACTATAATTCACCCCTCCACTTT.

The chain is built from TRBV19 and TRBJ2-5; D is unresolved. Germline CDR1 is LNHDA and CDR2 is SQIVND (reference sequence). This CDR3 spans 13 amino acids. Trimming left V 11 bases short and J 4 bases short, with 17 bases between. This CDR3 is CARLLDRSETQYF. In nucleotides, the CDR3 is TGTGCCCGCCTCTTGGACCGTTCAGAGACCCAGTACTTC. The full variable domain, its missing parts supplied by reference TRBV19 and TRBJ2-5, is DGGITQSPKYLFRKEGQNVTLSCEQNLNHDAMYWYRQDPGQGLRLIYYSQIVNDFQKGDIAEGYSVSREKKESFPLTVTSAQKNPTAFYLCARLLDRSETQYFGPGTRLLVL.

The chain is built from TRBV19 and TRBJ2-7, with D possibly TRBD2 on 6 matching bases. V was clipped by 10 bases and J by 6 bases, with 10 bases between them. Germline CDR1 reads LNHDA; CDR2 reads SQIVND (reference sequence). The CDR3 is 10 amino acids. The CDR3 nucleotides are TGTGCCATAACGGAGGGCGAGCAGTACTTC. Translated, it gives CAITEGEQYF.

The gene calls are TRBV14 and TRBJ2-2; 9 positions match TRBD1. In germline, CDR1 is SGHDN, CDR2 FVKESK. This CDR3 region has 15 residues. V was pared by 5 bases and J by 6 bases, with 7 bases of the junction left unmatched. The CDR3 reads CASSAPGQGSGELFF. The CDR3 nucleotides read TGTGCCAGCAGCGCACCGGGACAGGGATCCGGGGAGCTGTTTTTT.

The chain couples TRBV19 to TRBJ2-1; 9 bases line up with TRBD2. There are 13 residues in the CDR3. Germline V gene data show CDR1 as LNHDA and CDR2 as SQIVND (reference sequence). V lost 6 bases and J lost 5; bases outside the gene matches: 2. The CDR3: CASRRTSDNEQFF. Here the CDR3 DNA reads TGTGCCAGTAGGCGGACTAGCGACAATGAGCAGTTCTTC. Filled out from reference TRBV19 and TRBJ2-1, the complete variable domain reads DGGITQSPKYLFRKEGQNVTLSCEQNLNHDAMYWYRQDPGQGLRLIYYSQIVNDFQKGDIAEGYSVSREKKESFPLTVTSAQKNPTAFYLCASRRTSDNEQFFGPGTRLTVL.

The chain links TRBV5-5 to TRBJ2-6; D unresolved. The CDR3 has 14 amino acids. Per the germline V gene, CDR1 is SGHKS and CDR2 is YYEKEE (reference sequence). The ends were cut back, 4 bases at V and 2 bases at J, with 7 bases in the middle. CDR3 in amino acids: CASSLFAGANVLTF. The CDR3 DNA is TGTGCCAGCAGCCTGTTTGCTGGGGCCAACGTCCTGACTTTC.

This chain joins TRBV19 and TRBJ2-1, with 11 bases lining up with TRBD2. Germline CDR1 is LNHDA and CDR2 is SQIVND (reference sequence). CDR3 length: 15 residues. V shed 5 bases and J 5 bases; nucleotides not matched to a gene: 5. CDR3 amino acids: CASSLAGLADNEQFF. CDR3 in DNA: TGTGCCAGTAGTCTCGCGGGACTAGCGGACAATGAGCAGTTCTTC.

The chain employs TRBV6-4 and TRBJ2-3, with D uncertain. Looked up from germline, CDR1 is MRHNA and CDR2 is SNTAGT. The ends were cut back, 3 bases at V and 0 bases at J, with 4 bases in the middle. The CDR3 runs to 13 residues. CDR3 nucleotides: TGTGCCAGCAGTGAATCTAGCACAGATACGCAGTATTTT. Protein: CASSESSTDTQYF.

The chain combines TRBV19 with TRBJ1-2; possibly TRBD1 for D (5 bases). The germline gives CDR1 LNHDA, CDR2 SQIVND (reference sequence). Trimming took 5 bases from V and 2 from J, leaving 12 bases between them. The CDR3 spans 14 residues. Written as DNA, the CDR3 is TGTGCCAGTAGTCCCCAGGGCCTAAACTATGGCTACACCTTC. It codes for CASSPQGLNYGYTF. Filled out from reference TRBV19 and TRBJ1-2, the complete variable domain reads DGGITQSPKYLFRKEGQNVTLSCEQNLNHDAMYWYRQDPGQGLRLIYYSQIVNDFQKGDIAEGYSVSREKKESFPLTVTSAQKNPTAFYLCASSPQGLNYGYTFGSGTRLTVV.

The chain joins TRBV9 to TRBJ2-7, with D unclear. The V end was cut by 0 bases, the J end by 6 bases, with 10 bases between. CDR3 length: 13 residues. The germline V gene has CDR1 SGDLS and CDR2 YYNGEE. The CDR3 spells CASSVASPGEQYF. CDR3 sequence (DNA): TGTGCCAGCAGCGTAGCGTCGCCGGGCGAGCAGTACTTC.

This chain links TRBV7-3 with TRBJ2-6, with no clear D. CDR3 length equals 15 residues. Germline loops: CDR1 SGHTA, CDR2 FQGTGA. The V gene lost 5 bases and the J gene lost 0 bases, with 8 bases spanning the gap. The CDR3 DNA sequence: TGTGCCAGCAGCCCCCTGATCTCTGGGGCCAACGTCCTGACTTTC. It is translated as CASSPLISGANVLTF.

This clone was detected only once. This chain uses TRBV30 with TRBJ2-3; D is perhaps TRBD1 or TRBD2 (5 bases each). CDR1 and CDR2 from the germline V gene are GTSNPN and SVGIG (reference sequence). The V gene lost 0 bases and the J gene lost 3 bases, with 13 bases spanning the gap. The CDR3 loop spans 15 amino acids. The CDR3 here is CAWSVLRGGTDTQYF. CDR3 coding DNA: TGTGCCTGGAGTGTACTCCGGGGCGGGACAGATACGCAGTATTTT.

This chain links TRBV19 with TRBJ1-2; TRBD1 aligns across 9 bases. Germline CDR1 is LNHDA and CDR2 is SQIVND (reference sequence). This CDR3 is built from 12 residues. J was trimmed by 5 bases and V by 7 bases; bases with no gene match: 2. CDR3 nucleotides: TGTGCCAGTACAGACAGGGGGTATGGCTACACCTTC. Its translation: CASTDRGYGYTF.